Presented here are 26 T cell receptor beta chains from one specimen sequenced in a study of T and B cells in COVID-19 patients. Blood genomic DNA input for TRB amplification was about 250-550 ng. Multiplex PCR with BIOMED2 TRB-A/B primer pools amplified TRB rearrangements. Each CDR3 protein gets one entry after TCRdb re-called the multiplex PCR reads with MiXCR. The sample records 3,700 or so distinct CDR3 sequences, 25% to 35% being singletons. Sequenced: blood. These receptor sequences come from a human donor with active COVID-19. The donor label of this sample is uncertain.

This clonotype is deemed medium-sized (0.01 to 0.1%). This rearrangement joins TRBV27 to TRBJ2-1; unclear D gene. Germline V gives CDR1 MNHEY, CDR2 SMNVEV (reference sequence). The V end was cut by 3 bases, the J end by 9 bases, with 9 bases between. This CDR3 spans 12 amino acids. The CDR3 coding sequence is TGTGCCAGCAGTTTCCGTGGTGCTGAGCAGTTCTTC. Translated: CASSFRGAEQFF.

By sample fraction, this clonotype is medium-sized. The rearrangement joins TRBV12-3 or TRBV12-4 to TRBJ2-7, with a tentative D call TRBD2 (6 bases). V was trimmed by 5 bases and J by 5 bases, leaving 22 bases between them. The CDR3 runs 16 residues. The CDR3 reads CASSPTRGTPVDEQYF. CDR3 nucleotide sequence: TGTGCCAGCAGTCCAACTCGGGGGACCCCCGTAGACGAGCAGTACTTC.

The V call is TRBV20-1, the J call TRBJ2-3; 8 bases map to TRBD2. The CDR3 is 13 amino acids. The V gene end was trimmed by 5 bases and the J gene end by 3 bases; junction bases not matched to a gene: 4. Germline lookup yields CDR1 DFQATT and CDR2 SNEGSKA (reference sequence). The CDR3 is CSAGLAGTDTQYF. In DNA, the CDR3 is TGCAGTGCTGGCTTAGCGGGGACAGATACGCAGTATTTT.

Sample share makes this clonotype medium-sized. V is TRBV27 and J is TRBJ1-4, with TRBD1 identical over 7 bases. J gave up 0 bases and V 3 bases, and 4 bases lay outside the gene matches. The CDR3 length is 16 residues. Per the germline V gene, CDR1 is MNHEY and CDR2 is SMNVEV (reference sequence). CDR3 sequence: CASSLTGTATNEKLFF. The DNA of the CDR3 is TGTGCCAGCAGTTTGACCGGGACAGCAACTAATGAAAAACTGTTTTTT.

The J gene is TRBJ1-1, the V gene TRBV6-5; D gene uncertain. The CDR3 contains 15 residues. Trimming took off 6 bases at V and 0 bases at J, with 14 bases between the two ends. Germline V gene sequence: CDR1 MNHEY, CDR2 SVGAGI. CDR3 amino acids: CASSLEGRMNTEAFF. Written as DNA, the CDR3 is TGTGCCAGCAGCTTAGAAGGCAGAATGAACACTGAAGCTTTCTTT.

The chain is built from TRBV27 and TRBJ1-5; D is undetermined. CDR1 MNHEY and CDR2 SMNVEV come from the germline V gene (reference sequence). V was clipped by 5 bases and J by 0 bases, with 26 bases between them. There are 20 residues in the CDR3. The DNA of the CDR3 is TGTGCCAGCAGTCCTGGGTACCGAACGGGATTCTCAAATAGCAATCAGCCCCAGCATTTT. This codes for CASSPGYRTGFSNSNQPQHF.

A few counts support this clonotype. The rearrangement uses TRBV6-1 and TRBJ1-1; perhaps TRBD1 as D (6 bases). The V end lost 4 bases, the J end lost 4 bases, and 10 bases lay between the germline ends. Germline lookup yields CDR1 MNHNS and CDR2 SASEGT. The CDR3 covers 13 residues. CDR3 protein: CASSVDRITEAFF. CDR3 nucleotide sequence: TGTGCCAGCAGTGTCGACAGGATCACTGAAGCTTTCTTT.

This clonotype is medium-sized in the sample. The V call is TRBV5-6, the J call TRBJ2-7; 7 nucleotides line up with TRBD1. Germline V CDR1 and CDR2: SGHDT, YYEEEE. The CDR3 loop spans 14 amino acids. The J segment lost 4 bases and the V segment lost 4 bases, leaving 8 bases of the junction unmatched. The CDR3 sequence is CASSAGTEVYEQYF. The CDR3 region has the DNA TGTGCCAGCAGCGCCGGGACAGAGGTGTACGAGCAGTACTTC.

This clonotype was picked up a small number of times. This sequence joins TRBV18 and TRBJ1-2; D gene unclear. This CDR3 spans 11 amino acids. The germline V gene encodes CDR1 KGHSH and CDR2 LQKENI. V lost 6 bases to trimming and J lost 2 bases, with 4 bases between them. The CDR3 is CASSRNYGYTF. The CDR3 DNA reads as TGTGCCAGCTCTCGGAACTATGGCTACACCTTC.

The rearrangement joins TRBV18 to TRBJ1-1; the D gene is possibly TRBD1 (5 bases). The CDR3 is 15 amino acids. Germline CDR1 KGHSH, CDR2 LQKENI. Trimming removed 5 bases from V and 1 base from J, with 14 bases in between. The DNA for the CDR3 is TGTGCCAGCTCAATCAGCCGGGACGCGAACACTGAAGCTTTCTTT. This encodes CASSISRDANTEAFF.

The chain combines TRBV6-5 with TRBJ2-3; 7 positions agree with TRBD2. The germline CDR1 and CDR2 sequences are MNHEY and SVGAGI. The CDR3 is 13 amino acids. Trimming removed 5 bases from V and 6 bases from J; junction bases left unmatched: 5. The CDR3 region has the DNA TGTGCCAGCAGTGAAGCGCGGGGGGATACGCAGTATTTT. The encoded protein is CASSEARGDTQYF.

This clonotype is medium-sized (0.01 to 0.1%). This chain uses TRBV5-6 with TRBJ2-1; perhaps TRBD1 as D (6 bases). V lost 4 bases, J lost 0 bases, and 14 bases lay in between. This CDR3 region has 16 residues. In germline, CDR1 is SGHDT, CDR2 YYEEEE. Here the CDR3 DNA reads TGTGCCAGCAGCCGGGCAGGGGTTAGCTCCTACAATGAGCAGTTCTTC. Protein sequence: CASSRAGVSSYNEQFF.

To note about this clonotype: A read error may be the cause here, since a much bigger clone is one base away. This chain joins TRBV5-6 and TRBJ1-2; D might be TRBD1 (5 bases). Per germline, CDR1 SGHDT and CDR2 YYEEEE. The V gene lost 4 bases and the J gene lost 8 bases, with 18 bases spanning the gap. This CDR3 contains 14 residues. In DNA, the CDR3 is TGTGCCAGCAGCCCCACCGGGGGAGTGAGGGGCTACACCTTC. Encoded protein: CASSPTGGVRGYTF. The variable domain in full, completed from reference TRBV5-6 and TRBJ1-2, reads DAGVTQSPTHLIKTRGQQVTLRCSPKSGHDTVSWYQQALGQGPQFIFQYYEEEERQRGNFPDRFSGHQFPNYSSELNVNALLLGDSALYLCASSPTGGVRGYTFGSGTRLTVV.

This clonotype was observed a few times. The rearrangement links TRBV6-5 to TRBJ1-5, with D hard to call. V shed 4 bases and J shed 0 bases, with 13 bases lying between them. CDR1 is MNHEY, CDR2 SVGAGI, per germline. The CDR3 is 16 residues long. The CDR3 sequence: CASSLDGIYSNQPQHF. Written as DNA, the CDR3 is TGTGCCAGCAGTTTAGACGGAATCTATAGCAATCAGCCCCAGCATTTT.

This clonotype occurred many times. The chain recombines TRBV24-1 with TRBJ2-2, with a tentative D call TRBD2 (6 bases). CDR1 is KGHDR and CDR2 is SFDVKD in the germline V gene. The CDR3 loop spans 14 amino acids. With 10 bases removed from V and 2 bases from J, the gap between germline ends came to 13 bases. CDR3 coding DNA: TGTGCCACGGAGGGCAGGGCTAACACCGGGGAGCTGTTTTTT. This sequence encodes CATEGRANTGELFF.

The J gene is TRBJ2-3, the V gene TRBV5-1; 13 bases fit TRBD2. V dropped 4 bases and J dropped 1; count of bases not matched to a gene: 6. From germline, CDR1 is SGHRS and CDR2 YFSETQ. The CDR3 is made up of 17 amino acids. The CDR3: CASSPTSGGAGTDTQYF. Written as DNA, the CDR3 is TGCGCCAGCAGCCCCACTAGCGGGGGGGCGGGCACAGATACGCAGTATTTT.

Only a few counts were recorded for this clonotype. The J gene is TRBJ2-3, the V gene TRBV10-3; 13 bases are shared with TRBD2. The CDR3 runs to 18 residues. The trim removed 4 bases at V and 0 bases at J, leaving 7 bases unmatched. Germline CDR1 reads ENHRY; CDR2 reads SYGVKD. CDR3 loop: CAISATSGGGVSTDTQYF. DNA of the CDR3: TGTGCCATCAGTGCCACTAGCGGGGGGGGAGTAAGCACAGATACGCAGTATTTT.

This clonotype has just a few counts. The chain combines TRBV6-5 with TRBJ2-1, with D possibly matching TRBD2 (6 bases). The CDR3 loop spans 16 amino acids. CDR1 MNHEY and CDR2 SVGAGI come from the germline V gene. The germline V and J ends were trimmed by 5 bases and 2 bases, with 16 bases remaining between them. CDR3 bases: TGTGCCAGCAGTGAGTATCGGCGGGGCCCCTACAATGAGCAGTTCTTC. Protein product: CASSEYRRGPYNEQFF.

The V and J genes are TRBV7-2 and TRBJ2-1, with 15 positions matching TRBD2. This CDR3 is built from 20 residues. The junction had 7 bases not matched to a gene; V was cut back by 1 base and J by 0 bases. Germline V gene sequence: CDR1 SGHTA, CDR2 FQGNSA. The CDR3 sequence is CASSLVGTSGGPSSYNEQFF. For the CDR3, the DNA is TGTGCCAGCAGCTTAGTGGGGACTAGCGGGGGGCCGAGCTCCTACAATGAGCAGTTCTTC.

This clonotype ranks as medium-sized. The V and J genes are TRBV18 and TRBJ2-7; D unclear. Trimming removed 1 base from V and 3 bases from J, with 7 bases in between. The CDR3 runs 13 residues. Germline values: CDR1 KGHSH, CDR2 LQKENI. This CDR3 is CASSPQGSYEQYF. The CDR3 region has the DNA TGTGCCAGCTCACCACAGGGCAGCTACGAGCAGTACTTC. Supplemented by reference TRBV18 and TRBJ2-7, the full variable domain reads NAGVMQNPRHLVRRRGQEARLRCSPMKGHSHVYWYRQLPEEGLKFMVYLQKENIIDESGMPKERFSAEFPKEGPSILRIQQVVRGDSAAYFCASSPQGSYEQYFGPGTRLTVT.

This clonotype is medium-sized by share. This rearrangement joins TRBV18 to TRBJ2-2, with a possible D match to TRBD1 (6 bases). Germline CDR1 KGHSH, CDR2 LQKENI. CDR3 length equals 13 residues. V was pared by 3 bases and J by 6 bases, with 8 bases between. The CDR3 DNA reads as TGTGCCAGCTCACCCACAGGGTCCGGGGAGCTGTTTTTT. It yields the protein CASSPTGSGELFF.

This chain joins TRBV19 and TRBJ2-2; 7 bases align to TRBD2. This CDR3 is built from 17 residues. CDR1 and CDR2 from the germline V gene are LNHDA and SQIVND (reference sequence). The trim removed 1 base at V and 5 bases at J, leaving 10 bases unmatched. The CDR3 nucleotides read TGTGCCAGTAGTATAGGCCCGGGCAGGGAGGGTACCGGGGAGCTGTTTTTT. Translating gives CASSIGPGREGTGELFF.

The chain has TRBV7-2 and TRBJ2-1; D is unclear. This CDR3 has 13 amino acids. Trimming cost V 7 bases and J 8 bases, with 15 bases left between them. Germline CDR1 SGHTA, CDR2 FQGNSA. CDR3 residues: CASILSVGHEQFF. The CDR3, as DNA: TGTGCCAGCATCCTATCGGTTGGACATGAGCAGTTCTTC.

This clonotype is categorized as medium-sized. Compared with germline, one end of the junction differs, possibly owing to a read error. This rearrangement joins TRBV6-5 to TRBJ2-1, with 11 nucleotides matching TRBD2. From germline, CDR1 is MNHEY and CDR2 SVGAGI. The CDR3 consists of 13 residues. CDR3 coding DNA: TGTGCCAGCAGTGAAGCGGGTACTAGCGGGGGATACTTC. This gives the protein CASSEAGTSGGYF.

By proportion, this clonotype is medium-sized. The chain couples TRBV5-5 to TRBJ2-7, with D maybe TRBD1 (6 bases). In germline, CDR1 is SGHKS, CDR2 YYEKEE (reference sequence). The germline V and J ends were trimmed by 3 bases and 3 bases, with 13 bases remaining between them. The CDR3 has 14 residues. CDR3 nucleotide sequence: TGTGCCAGCAGCTCATCCGGGACACACTACGAGCAGTACTTC. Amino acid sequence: CASSSSGTHYEQYF.

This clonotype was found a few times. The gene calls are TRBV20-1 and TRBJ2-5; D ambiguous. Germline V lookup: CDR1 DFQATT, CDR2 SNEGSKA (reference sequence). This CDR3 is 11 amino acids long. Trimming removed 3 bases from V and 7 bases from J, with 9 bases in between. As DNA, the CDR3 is TGCAGTGCTAGCGATGTACGGACCCAGTACTTC. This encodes CSASDVRTQYF.